The rows below give T cell receptor beta chains drawn from one sample of a study of Graves' ophthalmopathy and Graves' hyperthyroidism. MiXCR, run by TCRdb on the multiplex PCR reads, gives a single entry per CDR3 protein. The sample lists roughly 170,000 distinct CDR3 sequences, 39% occurring once. The sequenced sample was peripheral blood. Receptors were obtained from a man in his thirties or forties with Graves' ophthalmopathy. Each CDR3 is given with its conserved first and last residue. Fields, in order: J gene, clone size, D gene, V gene, CDR3 protein, CDR3 DNA. D genes are given only for firm matches. The size entry is marked missing in some rows and otherwise reads once, few, many or a size class.

>TRBJ1-5|many|.|TRBV12-3/TRBV12-4
CASSLTANSNQPQHF
TGTGCCAGCAGTTTAACGGCAAATAGCAATCAGCCCCAGCATTTT
>TRBJ1-1|.|.|TRBV7-2
CASSLARQDLNTEAFF
TGTGCCAGCAGCTTAGCGCGTCAGGACCTTAACACTGAAGCTTTCTTT
>TRBJ2-4|many|.|TRBV6-2/TRBV6-3
CASAIQLAKNIQYF
TGTGCCAGCGCCATACAGCTAGCCAAAAACATTCAGTACTTC
>TRBJ2-7|.|.|TRBV6-2/TRBV6-3
CASSYDPYEQYF
TGTGCCAGCAGTTATGATCCCTACGAGCAGTACTTC
>TRBJ1-2|many|.|TRBV12-5
CASGPPGAGYTF
TGTGCTAGTGGACCCCCGGGGGCTGGCTACACCTTC
>TRBJ1-1|.|.|TRBV6-2/TRBV6-3
CASSLVPEHSEAFF
TGTGCCAGCAGCCTCGTACCTGAACACTCTGAAGCTTTCTTT
>TRBJ1-2|.|TRBD1|TRBV27
CASRDTGTGVVSYGYTF
TGTGCCAGCAGGGATACCGGGACAGGGGTAGTGAGCTATGGCTACACCTTC
>TRBJ1-3|many|.|TRBV6-2/TRBV6-3
CASSYSTDTIYF
TGTGCCAGCAGTTACTCGACCGACACCATATATTTT
>TRBJ2-5|many|.|TRBV28
CASSLQGHGRDYQETQYF
TGTGCCAGCAGTTTACAGGGGCATGGTCGGGACTACCAAGAGACCCAGTACTTC
>TRBJ2-2|many|TRBD1|TRBV12-3/TRBV12-4
CASSLPGQKTGELFF
TGTGCCAGCAGTCTCCCGGGACAGAAGACCGGGGAGCTGTTTTTT
>TRBJ2-7|.|.|TRBV7-2
CASSLDGRREQYF
TGTGCCAGCAGCTTAGACGGGCGGCGGGAGCAGTACTTC
>TRBJ2-5|.|.|TRBV6-1
CASRPIGRGETQYF
TGTGCCAGCAGACCAATAGGGCGGGGAGAGACCCAGTACTTC
>TRBJ1-2|many|.|TRBV9
CASSVASGAAGYTF
TGTGCCAGCAGCGTAGCTAGCGGGGCGGCTGGCTACACCTTC
>TRBJ2-2|many|TRBD2|TRBV3-1
CASSHLLAGGSNTGELFF
TGTGCCAGCAGCCACCTACTAGCGGGAGGAAGTAACACCGGGGAGCTGTTTTTT
>TRBJ2-7|.|.|TRBV4-2
CASSQEQGGFYEQYF
TGTGCCAGCAGCCAAGAGCAGGGCGGATTCTACGAGCAGTACTTC
>TRBJ1-2|.|.|TRBV7-9
CASSWTDGYGYTF
TGTGCCAGCAGCTGGACGGATGGCTATGGCTACACCTTC
>TRBJ2-2|many|.|TRBV30
CAWNVGPGELFF
TGTGCCTGGAATGTTGGTCCCGGGGAGCTGTTTTTT
>TRBJ2-5|many|TRBD2|TRBV12-3/TRBV12-4
CASRPRVAGGQETQYF
TGTGCCAGCAGACCTAGGGTAGCGGGGGGCCAAGAGACCCAGTACTTC
>TRBJ2-2|.|.|TRBV7-2
CASSLGSGVAGELFF
TGTGCCAGCAGCTTAGGTAGCGGAGTTGCCGGGGAGCTGTTTTTT
>TRBJ1-2|many|.|TRBV6-5
CASSYSGSPRSHYGYTF
TGTGCCAGCAGTTACTCAGGCAGCCCGAGGAGTCACTATGGCTACACCTTC
>TRBJ2-7|few|.|TRBV28
CASRAGHYEQYF
TGTGCCAGCAGAGCGGGTCACTACGAGCAGTACTTC
>TRBJ2-6|.|.|TRBV6-1
CASTPNGANVLTF
TGTGCCAGTACTCCCAATGGGGCCAACGTCCTGACTTTC
>TRBJ1-5|.|.|TRBV12-3/TRBV12-4
CASSFAEDSNQPQHF
TGTGCCAGCAGTTTCGCGGAAGATAGCAATCAGCCCCAGCATTTT
>TRBJ2-5|.|TRBD2|TRBV12-3/TRBV12-4
CAIGTSGVQETQYF
TGTGCCATCGGGACTAGCGGGGTCCAAGAGACCCAGTACTTC
>TRBJ2-7|few|.|TRBV7-2
CASRKSGLPSYEQYF
TGTGCCAGCAGGAAAAGCGGTTTACCCTCCTACGAGCAGTACTTC
>TRBJ1-5|once|.|TRBV27
CASSSAYLSNQPQHF
TGTGCCAGCAGTTCGGCCTATCTAAGCAATCAGCCCCAGCATTTT
>TRBJ1-5|.|.|TRBV6-5
CASSYESGSNQPQHF
TGTGCCAGCAGTTACGAGTCAGGGTCAAATCAGCCCCAGCATTTT
>TRBJ2-7|.|TRBD1|TRBV6-5
CASQTGKFDEQYF
TGTGCCAGCCAGACAGGGAAATTCGACGAGCAGTACTTC
>TRBJ1-2|many|.|TRBV6-1
CASSGLRDVNYGYTF
TGTGCCAGCAGTGGGCTCCGGGACGTTAACTATGGCTACACCTTC
>TRBJ2-2|many|.|TRBV27
CASSFDGELFF
TGTGCCAGCAGTTTTGACGGGGAGCTGTTTTTT
>TRBJ2-4|once|TRBD2|TRBV11-2
CASSLVGSGGVSKNIQYF
TGTGCCAGCAGCTTAGTGGGTAGCGGGGGTGTGTCCAAAAACATTCAGTACTTC
>TRBJ1-1|once|.|TRBV5-5
CASSYTAGTVNTEAFF
TGTGCCAGCAGCTACACTGCGGGGACGGTGAACACTGAAGCTTTCTTT
>TRBJ1-5|once|TRBD1|TRBV12-3/TRBV12-4
CASSRTGGVDQPQHF
TGTGCCAGCAGCCGGACAGGAGGGGTGGATCAGCCCCAGCATTTT
>TRBJ2-7|many|.|TRBV12-3/TRBV12-4
CASSSLWGNEQYF
TGTGCCAGCAGTTCCCTTTGGGGGAACGAGCAGTACTTC
>TRBJ2-7|.|TRBD2|TRBV28
CASSPGLAELGSSYEQYF
TGTGCCAGCAGTCCGGGACTAGCGGAGCTAGGGAGCTCCTACGAGCAGTACTTC
>TRBJ2-7|.|.|TRBV11-3
CASSTTSDSSYEQYF
TGTGCCAGCAGCACCACCTCTGACAGCAGTTACGAGCAGTACTTC
>TRBJ1-2|many|.|TRBV19
CASRAGGHGYTF
TGTGCCAGTAGGGCGGGGGGCCATGGCTACACCTTC
>TRBJ1-5|.|.|TRBV6-1
CASSAGQTSNQPQHF
TGTGCCAGCAGCGCCGGACAGACTAGCAATCAGCCCCAGCATTTT
>TRBJ2-7|many|.|TRBV20-1
CSASNFQGSYEQYF
TGCAGTGCTAGCAACTTCCAAGGCTCCTACGAGCAGTACTTC
>TRBJ2-5|.|TRBD1|TRBV7-2
CASSRDRASETQYF
TGTGCCAGCAGCCGGGACAGGGCTTCAGAGACCCAGTACTTC
>TRBJ2-7|many|.|TRBV28
CASSSRTNIYEQYF
TGTGCCAGCAGTTCGAGGACTAACATATACGAGCAGTACTTC